This entry describes one T cell receptor (beta chain). The CDR3 is 16 amino acids. Trimming removed 6 bases from V and 0 bases from J; junction bases left unmatched: 7. The germline CDR1 and CDR2 sequences are SNHLY and FYNNEI. Some clones are missing from TCRdb's copy, which holds only in-frame ones; the method was immunoSEQ multiplex PCR. The table records about 100,000 clones, about four fifths of them present only once. These data originate in a study of blood T cell repertoires in COVID-19. V usage is TRBV2 and J usage is TRBJ2-2, with TRBD2 identical over 7 bases. Sample: peripheral blood. This sequence was found in a man aged 60-69 years with acute or convalescent COVID-19. The CDR3 here is CASSYTSAANTGELFF. CDR3 nucleotides: TGTGCCAGCAGCTACACTAGCGCCGCGAACACCGGGGAGCTGTTTTTT.